These T cell receptor beta chains were read from a single sample in a study of blood T cell repertoires in COVID-19. TCRdb's table, derived via immunoSEQ multiplex PCR, lists solely in-frame clones and lacks some. The data show more than 200,000 clones, 80% to 95% seen once. The sequencing sample was made of PBMCs or T cells enriched from blood (not recorded which). Every receptor here comes from a woman aged 18-30 years who had recovered from COVID-19. Each CDR3 is given with its conserved first and last residue. The D gene is left open where the match is weak. Where a row states a size, it is once, few, many or the class of an expanded clone; other rows omit it.

clone_size j_call d_call v_call cdr3_aa cdr3_nt
- TRBJ1-2 - TRBV28 CASSSNSRSWGYTF TGTGCCAGCAGTTCCAACAGCCGGTCCTGGGGCTACACCTTC
once TRBJ1-2 - TRBV29-1 CSVEILEYSYGYTF TGCAGCGTTGAAATTTTGGAGTATTCCTATGGCTACACCTTC
- TRBJ1-5 - TRBV3-1/TRBV3-2 CASSRRRGQPQHF TGTGCCAGCAGCCGCCGGAGGGGTCAGCCCCAGCATTTT
once TRBJ1-3 - TRBV14 CASSQGGGAGNTIYF TGTGCCAGCAGCCAAGGCGGAGGGGCAGGAAACACCATATATTTT
- TRBJ2-7 - TRBV5-5 CASSPQGLSYYEQYF TGTGCCAGCAGCCCTCAGGGGCTCTCATACTACGAGCAGTACTTC
- TRBJ1-2 TRBD1 TRBV2 CASREDRGNYGYTF TGTGCCAGCAGGGAGGACAGGGGAAACTATGGCTACACCTTC
few TRBJ1-6 - TRBV28 CASMGGGSPLHF TGTGCCAGCATGGGGGGTGGCTCACCCCTCCACTTT
once TRBJ2-7 TRBD1 TRBV5-4 CATTSRDRPTEQYF TGTGCCACCACGAGTCGGGACAGACCTACCGAGCAGTACTTC
- TRBJ1-1 - TRBV27 CASSETDLNTEAFF TGTGCCAGCAGTGAGACAGACTTGAACACTGAAGCTTTCTTT
- TRBJ2-3 - TRBV3-1/TRBV3-2 CASSQDWGGATDTQYF TGTGCCAGCAGCCAAGATTGGGGGGGGGCAACAGATACGCAGTATTTT
- TRBJ2-2 - TRBV19 CASWGRNPYTGELFF TGTGCCAGTTGGGGCCGTAATCCCTACACCGGGGAGCTGTTTTTT
- TRBJ2-7 TRBD2 TRBV7-8 CASSLAVSGSTYEQYF TGTGCCAGCAGCTTAGCGGTTAGCGGGAGCACCTACGAGCAGTACTTC
- TRBJ1-2 - TRBV7-8 CASSHPRRGGRNGYTF TGTGCCAGCAGCCATCCTCGGAGGGGAGGACGGAATGGCTACACCTTC
- TRBJ1-5 TRBD1 TRBV9 CASSVDAGGQPQHF TGTGCCAGCAGCGTAGACGCAGGGGGTCAGCCCCAGCATTTT
- TRBJ1-1 TRBD1 TRBV2 CASSLDRGRAEAFF TGTGCCAGCAGTTTAGACAGGGGGCGGGCTGAAGCTTTCTTT
- TRBJ1-5 TRBD1 TRBV29-1 CSVGGTGNQPQHF TGCAGCGTTGGAGGGACAGGGAATCAGCCCCAGCATTTT
- TRBJ1-1 - TRBV29-1 CSVEDREGGQREAFF TGCAGCGTTGAAGACCGGGAAGGGGGACAACGAGAAGCTTTCTTT
- TRBJ2-1 - TRBV5-1 CASGFRQADNEQFF TGCGCCAGCGGGTTTCGGCAGGCCGACAATGAGCAGTTCTTC
- TRBJ2-1 TRBD2 TRBV5-1 CASSPSGGSSYNEQFF TGCGCCAGCAGCCCAAGCGGGGGTAGCTCCTACAATGAGCAGTTCTTC
- TRBJ2-7 - TRBV14 CASSQRGTRDEQYF TGTGCCAGCAGCCAACGGGGGACCCGGGACGAGCAGTACTTC
- TRBJ1-4 - TRBV2 CASTGKGDEKLFF TGTGCCAGTACCGGGAAGGGGGATGAAAAACTGTTTTTT
- TRBJ1-4 - TRBV27 CASRMNRAPSEKLFF TGTGCCAGCAGAATGAACAGGGCACCTAGTGAAAAACTGTTTTTT
- TRBJ1-4 - TRBV11-1 CASSSSYEKLFF TGTGCCAGCAGCTCGTCTTATGAAAAACTGTTTTTT
- TRBJ2-5 TRBD2 TRBV23-1 CASSQLSGRAQETQYF TGCGCCAGCAGCCAGCTTAGCGGGAGGGCCCAGGAGACCCAGTACTTC
few TRBJ1-1 - TRBV5-8 CASSWGLRGNTEAFF TGTGCCAGCAGCTGGGGACTACGGGGGAACACTGAAGCTTTCTTT
- TRBJ2-1 - TRBV11-3 CASSPRDEQFF TGTGCCAGCAGCCCCCGGGATGAGCAGTTCTTC
- TRBJ1-4 TRBD1 TRBV10-1 CASSPRTGGSEKLFF TGCGCCAGCAGTCCCAGGACAGGGGGCTCTGAAAAACTGTTTTTT
- TRBJ2-7 - TRBV27 CASSRPRGEQYF TGTGCCAGCAGCCGGCCCCGGGGCGAGCAGTACTTC
- TRBJ1-6 - TRBV7-9 CASSLAHQGINSPLHF TGTGCCAGCAGCTTAGCGCACCAGGGAATTAATTCACCCCTCCACTTT
few TRBJ1-6 - TRBV9 CASSVDRPPLHF TGTGCCAGCAGCGTAGATCGTCCACCCCTCCACTTT
many TRBJ2-2 - TRBV11-2 CASSARNGGTGELFF TGTGCCAGCAGCGCCCGAAACGGGGGCACCGGGGAGCTGTTTTTT
- TRBJ2-3 - TRBV11-2 CASSLGVRADTQYF TGTGCCAGCAGCTTAGGAGTACGGGCAGATACGCAGTATTTT
- TRBJ1-1 - TRBV28 CASSSPGVKTEAFF TGTGCCAGCAGTTCACCGGGGGTCAAGACTGAAGCTTTCTTT
- TRBJ2-1 - TRBV4-3 CASSHPGSNNEQFF TGCGCCAGCAGCCATCCGGGATCAAACAATGAGCAGTTCTTC
- TRBJ1-6 TRBD1 TRBV27 CASSSTKTYGTATRSPLHF TGTGCCAGCAGTTCAACTAAAACTTACGGGACAGCAACACGGTCACCCCTCCACTTT
- TRBJ1-2 - TRBV7-9 CATYYGVDTHKTYGYTF TGTGCCACTTACTACGGGGTAGACACTCATAAAACCTATGGCTACACCTTC
- TRBJ1-4 TRBD1 TRBV3-1/TRBV3-2 CASSQRGTGQKEKLFF TGTGCCAGCAGCCAACGCGGGACAGGGCAAAAGGAAAAACTGTTTTTT
- TRBJ2-5 TRBD1 TRBV5-5 CASSSYRGPTGETQYF TGTGCCAGCAGCTCGTACAGGGGTCCCACCGGGGAGACCCAGTACTTC
- TRBJ2-1 - TRBV5-1 CASSLSQAYNEQFF TGCGCCAGCAGCCTGTCACAGGCTTACAATGAGCAGTTCTTC
- TRBJ2-3 TRBD2 TRBV28 CASSLTLAIGLAGRPDTQYF TGTGCCAGCAGTTTAACCTTGGCGATCGGACTAGCGGGAAGACCAGATACGCAGTATTTT
- TRBJ2-7 - TRBV20-1 CSASMPGEGSSYEQYF TGCAGTGCTAGTATGCCCGGAGAGGGAAGCTCCTACGAGCAGTACTTC